Below, 7 T cell receptor beta chains from the same sample are listed, as sequenced in a study of regulatory T cells in long-lasting Graves disease. Time point denoted: newly diagnosed GD, antithyroid drugs for less than 3 months. PBMCs provided the RNA from which the TCR library was made. To make TCR beta libraries, researchers used iRepertoire HTBI primers and Arm-PCR of CDR3 regions. Via MiXCR, TCRdb re-called the multiplex PCR reads, giving one row per CDR3 protein. This table holds 400,000 to 500,000 distinct CDR3 sequences, about a sixth found once. These data also formed part of another study, on T cells in Graves' hyperthyroidism and ophthalmopathy.

The source was peripheral blood mononuclear cells (PBMCs), collected at new diagnosis, from a patient treated with antithyroid drugs. The source is a woman between 18 and 30 years old with Graves disease.

The chain uses TRBV6-2 or TRBV6-3 and TRBJ2-2; 10 positions agree with TRBD2. The CDR3 has 14 amino acids. The V and J ends lost 6 bases and 6 bases, in that order; junction bases with no gene match: 4. Germline V gives CDR1 MNHEY, CDR2 SVGEGT. The CDR3 DNA reads TGTGCCAGCAGGGAAGCGGGAGGGTCCGGGGAGCTGTTTTTT. Protein product: CASREAGGSGELFF.

In this sample, this clonotype turned up once. The rearrangement links TRBV5-4 to TRBJ2-1, with a tentative D call TRBD2 (6 bases). Germline-derived CDR1 and CDR2 are SGHNT and YYREEE (reference sequence). This CDR3 has 15 amino acids. Trimming removed 0 bases at V and 10 bases at J, with 17 bases between. The CDR3 coding sequence is TGTGCCAGCAGCTTGGGAGGACAATCGGACTACGAGCAGTTCTTC. Its translation is CASSLGGQSDYEQFF.

Ten or more counts support this clonotype. Here the CDR3 DNA reads TGCAGTGCTAGAGTACCGGACAGGGTCTATGAGCAGTTCTTC. Protein sequence: CSARVPDRVYEQFF. The chain links TRBV20-1 to TRBJ2-1; TRBD1 matches 8 bases. Trimming at V came to 1 base and at J to 8 bases, leaving 7 bases not matched to a gene. The CDR3 length is 14 residues. Germline loops: CDR1 DFQATT, CDR2 SNEGSKA (reference sequence).

The chain joins TRBV20-1 to TRBJ2-2, with D possibly matching TRBD1 (6 bases). Trimming pared 3 bases from V and 6 bases from J, leaving 11 bases between. This CDR3 spans 13 amino acids. CDR1 DFQATT and CDR2 SNEGSKA come from the germline V gene (reference sequence). The chain's CDR3 is CSASHTGPGELFF. The CDR3 DNA is TGCAGTGCTAGCCACACAGGGCCCGGGGAGCTGTTTTTT.

This clonotype came up many times. The chain recombines TRBV28 with TRBJ2-7; TRBD2 matches 11 bases. Germline V gene sequence: CDR1 MDHEN, CDR2 SYDVKM. V shed 10 bases, J shed 4 bases, and the junction held 6 bases outside the gene matches. This CDR3 spans 13 amino acids. CDR3 nucleotides: TGTGCCACCAGGACTAGCGGGTTGTACGAGCAGTACTTC. As protein: CATRTSGLYEQYF.

There are many counts of this clonotype. The chain recombines TRBV12-3 or TRBV12-4 with TRBJ2-7, with 12 bases lining up with TRBD2. J lost 5 bases, V lost 5 bases, and 7 bases had no gene match. The length of the CDR3 is 15 residues. CDR3 amino acids: CASSGLAGGKHEQYF. The CDR3 DNA is TGTGCCAGCAGTGGCCTAGCGGGAGGGAAACACGAGCAGTACTTC.

The rearrangement uses TRBV30 and TRBJ1-2; D unclear. Germline V CDR1 and CDR2: GTSNPN, SVGIG (reference sequence). The ends were cut back, 2 bases at V and 1 base at J, with 8 bases in the middle. The CDR3 extends over 13 amino acids. The CDR3 region has the DNA TGTGCCTGGAGTTACCGGCATAACTATGGCTACACCTTC. This codes for CAWSYRHNYGYTF.